The rows below give T cell receptor beta chains drawn from one sample of a study of regulatory T cells in long-lasting Graves disease. Each CDR3 protein gets one entry after TCRdb re-called the multiplex PCR reads with MiXCR. Of 400,000 to 500,000 distinct CDR3 sequences listed, around 13% were seen once; the top ten hold 17%. These data also featured in a second study, about T cells in Graves' hyperthyroidism and ophthalmopathy.

The sequences come from peripheral blood mononuclear cells (PBMCs), collected at new diagnosis, from a patient treated with antithyroid drugs. The origin of the receptors is a woman in her fifties or sixties with Graves disease. The CDR3 runs from the conserved cysteine through the conserved F or W. D genes are given only for firm matches. Rows give clone size only sometimes, using once, few, many, or a class for an expanded clone.

clone_size	d_call	j_call	v_call	cdr3_nt	cdr3_aa
many	NA	TRBJ2-5	TRBV11-3	TGTGCCAGCAGCCCCTCCCGACAAGAAAACCAAGAGACCCAGTACTTC	CASSPSRQENQETQYF
NA	NA	TRBJ2-7	TRBV4-1	TGCGCCAGCAGCCAAGACGATAGATCCTACGAGCAGTACTTC	CASSQDDRSYEQYF
many	NA	TRBJ1-2	TRBV4-1	TGCGCCAGCAGCCAAGAAGGTCCCTATGGCTACACCTTC	CASSQEGPYGYTF
NA	TRBD2	TRBJ2-3	TRBV28	TGTGCCAGCAGCTCCCGGTCGAGCGGGACCGCAGATACGCAGTATTTT	CASSSRSSGTADTQYF
many	NA	TRBJ1-5	TRBV20-1	TGCAGTGCTATAGGACGGTACAATCAGCCCCGGCATTTT	CSAIGRYNQPRHF
many	TRBD1	TRBJ1-5	TRBV27	TGTGCCAGCAGTTTGGCGTGGGCAGGGGGCCGCAATCAGCCCCAGCATTTT	CASSLAWAGGRNQPQHF
few	NA	TRBJ2-7	TRBV19	TGTGCCAGAACCGTTCGAGCGTACTACGAGCAGTACTTC	CARTVRAYYEQYF
NA	TRBD2	TRBJ2-2	TRBV7-9	TGTGCCAGCAGCTTTCGAGCGGGAGCGACCGGGGAGCTGTTTTTT	CASSFRAGATGELFF
NA	TRBD2	TRBJ2-3	TRBV3-1	TGTGCCAGCAGCCTTCGACTAGCGGAAGATAAAACAGATACGCAGTATTTT	CASSLRLAEDKTDTQYF
many	NA	TRBJ2-3	TRBV28	TGTGCCAGCAGTTTATCCTTCACCAGGGCAAGCACAGATACGCAGTATTTT	CASSLSFTRASTDTQYF
many	NA	TRBJ2-2	TRBV7-2	TGTGCCAGCAGCCCCCAATGGAAGGGGGAGCTGTTTTTT	CASSPQWKGELFF
few	TRBD1	TRBJ2-7	TRBV11-2	TGTGCCAGCAGCTTAGCTGGGGACAGGGGGTACGAGCAGTACTTC	CASSLAGDRGYEQYF
few	NA	TRBJ2-3	TRBV29-1	TGCAGCGCGAACCTGTGGGACACAGATACGCAGTATTTT	CSANLWDTDTQYF
NA	NA	TRBJ2-7	TRBV19	TGTGCCAGTAGTACACGGGCCTATGGAGGGAGAAGCTACGAGCAGTACTTC	CASSTRAYGGRSYEQYF
NA	TRBD1	TRBJ1-1	TRBV11-1	TGTGCCAGCGCGGGGGACAGCTTGTCTGAAGCTTTCTTT	CASAGDSLSEAFF
few	TRBD1	TRBJ2-1	TRBV4-1	TGCGCCAGCAGCCAAGAAGAGGGGGCAGACTCAATTTTCTCCTACAATGAGCAGTTCTTC	CASSQEEGADSIFSYNEQFF
few	NA	TRBJ2-1	TRBV10-3	TGTGCCATCAGTGAGTCGGGGAGGGGGACCATCAACAATGAGCAGTTCTTC	CAISESGRGTINNEQFF
few	NA	TRBJ2-7	TRBV3-1	TGTGCCAGCAGCCAAGCGGGAACCTATTACGAGCAGTACTTC	CASSQAGTYYEQYF
NA	TRBD2	TRBJ2-7	TRBV18	TGTGCCAGCTCACCTGAGACTAGCAGCTACGAGCAGTACTTC	CASSPETSSYEQYF
few	NA	TRBJ1-1	TRBV6-1	TGTGCCAGCAGCTGGGGAGGATACATGAACACTGAAGCTTTCTTT	CASSWGGYMNTEAFF
few	TRBD2	TRBJ2-3	TRBV6-1	TGTGCCAGCAGTGGGTTAGCGGGAGCTGCAGATACGCAGTATTTT	CASSGLAGAADTQYF
many	TRBD1	TRBJ2-1	TRBV28	TGTGCCAGCAGTTTCTCCGGGACAGGGGTTATCAATGAGCAGTTCTTC	CASSFSGTGVINEQFF
NA	TRBD1	TRBJ1-2	TRBV28	TGTGCCAGCAGTCCACAGGGGGCAGGATACTATGGCTACACCTTC	CASSPQGAGYYGYTF
NA	NA	TRBJ2-7	TRBV7-9	TGTGCCAGCACCCCACCGGGACAAGGCTACGAGCAGTACTTC	CASTPPGQGYEQYF
many	NA	TRBJ1-1	TRBV29-1	TGCAGCGTTGGGGCAGGGGATGAGGGCACTGAAGCTTTCTTT	CSVGAGDEGTEAFF
many	NA	TRBJ1-5	TRBV20-1	TGCAGTGCTACGTCGGCGAACAGAGACAATCAGCCCCAGCATTTT	CSATSANRDNQPQHF
NA	TRBD2	TRBJ2-7	TRBV7-6	TGTGCCAGCAGCTTACTAGGACTAGGGGACGCCGAGCAGTACTTC	CASSLLGLGDAEQYF
many	NA	TRBJ1-1	TRBV11-2	TGTGCCAGCAGCCCGGGACCCACGAACACTGAAGCTTTCTTT	CASSPGPTNTEAFF
many	NA	TRBJ2-7	TRBV28	TGTGCCAGCACCCCCCGGAGATACGAGCAGTACTTC	CASTPRRYEQYF
NA	NA	TRBJ1-5	TRBV12-3/TRBV12-4	TGTGCCCGCGAGACTAGCGGGAATCCCTCCGGAGATACGCAGCATTTT	CARETSGNPSGDTQHF
few	NA	TRBJ1-1	TRBV7-9	TGTGCCAGCAGCTTGTCGGGGCCCAGCACTGAAGCTTTCTTT	CASSLSGPSTEAFF
few	TRBD1	TRBJ1-5	TRBV7-9	TGTGCCAGCAGCTTGACAGGGATGGATCAGCCCCAGCATTTT	CASSLTGMDQPQHF
NA	NA	TRBJ2-7	TRBV12-3/TRBV12-4	TGTGCCAGCTCATCTAACTGGGCGGACGACGAGCAGTACTTC	CASSSNWADDEQYF
NA	TRBD2	TRBJ2-5	TRBV7-2	TGTGCCAGCAGCGCCGTAGGGAGGGGATTGATAGAGACCCAGTACTTC	CASSAVGRGLIETQYF
many	NA	TRBJ1-3	TRBV3-1	TGTGCCAGCAGCCAAGATTGGGGACCTGGAAACACCATATATTTT	CASSQDWGPGNTIYF
many	NA	TRBJ2-1	TRBV5-1	TGCGCCAGCAGCTTGGTGGGAGAGGTCTACAATGAGCAGTTCTTC	CASSLVGEVYNEQFF
many	TRBD2	TRBJ2-3	TRBV6-1	TGTGCCAGCAGTACGAGAGTAGCGGGAGGCACAGATACGCAGTATTTT	CASSTRVAGGTDTQYF
few	NA	TRBJ2-5	TRBV5-1	TGCGCCAGCAGCTTAACCGGGCCGGGCGGAGAGACCCAGTACTTC	CASSLTGPGGETQYF
NA	NA	TRBJ1-6	TRBV4-2	TGTGCCAGCAGCCTTTTTCAGGTGGGGGATTCACCCCTCCACTTT	CASSLFQVGDSPLHF